These T cell receptor beta chains were read from a single sample in a study of blood T cell repertoires in COVID-19. Assay: immunoSEQ multiplex PCR; the TCRdb copy retains only in-frame clones and omits some. The sample consists of just over 350,000 clones, more than 75% of them appearing once. Sequenced input: PBMCs or T cells enriched from blood (not recorded which). Every receptor here comes from a woman in her 30s who had recovered from COVID-19. The CDR3 runs from the conserved cysteine through the conserved F or W. Fields, in order: V gene, clone size, J gene, D gene, CDR3 protein, CDR3 DNA. The D gene is left open where the match is weak. A clone size is listed for some rows: how often the clone was seen (once, few, many), or a class if it is expanded.

TRBV12-3/TRBV12-4	NA	TRBJ1-1	NA	CASSFTENTEAFF	TGTGCCAGCAGCTTTACAGAGAACACTGAAGCTTTCTTT
TRBV6-4	NA	TRBJ2-3	NA	CASSDQAHATQYF	TGTGCCAGCAGTGACCAAGCCCACGCTACGCAGTATTTT
TRBV2	once	TRBJ1-5	NA	CASTFDGGNQPQHF	TGTGCCAGCACCTTCGACGGAGGGAATCAGCCCCAGCATTTT
TRBV6-5	few	TRBJ2-7	NA	CASSYEIGSSYEQYF	TGTGCCAGCAGTTACGAGATCGGGAGCTCCTACGAGCAGTACTTC
TRBV4-2	NA	TRBJ2-5	NA	CASSQDLRGRQETQYF	TGTGCCAGCAGCCAAGATCTTCGGGGTAGGCAAGAGACCCAGTACTTC
TRBV5-4	NA	TRBJ2-7	TRBD2	CASTLRSGNSYEQYF	TGTGCCAGCACCCTAAGGAGCGGGAACTCCTACGAGCAGTACTTC
TRBV18	NA	TRBJ1-3	TRBD1	CASSPGTGNSGNTIYF	TGTGCCAGCTCACCAGGGACAGGGAACTCTGGAAACACCATATATTTT
TRBV15	few	TRBJ2-3	NA	CATSRGVLGADTQYF	TGTGCCACCAGCAGAGGCGTCTTAGGGGCAGATACGCAGTATTTT
TRBV4-2	NA	TRBJ2-7	TRBD1	CASSGTGGRDEQYF	TGTGCCAGCAGTGGGACAGGGGGTCGGGACGAGCAGTACTTC
TRBV10-3	few	TRBJ1-2	TRBD1	CAISESSRGQGEGYTF	TGTGCCATCAGTGAGTCGTCGAGGGGACAGGGGGAAGGCTACACCTTC
TRBV28	NA	TRBJ2-2	TRBD2	CASSLVRTSGRGELFF	TGTGCCAGCAGTTTAGTTCGGACTAGCGGCAGGGGGGAGCTGTTTTTT
TRBV12-3/TRBV12-4	NA	TRBJ1-5	NA	CASSTESNQPQHF	TGTGCCAGCAGTACGGAGAGCAATCAGCCCCAGCATTTT
TRBV28	NA	TRBJ1-2	TRBD1	CASSLGTANYGYTF	TGTGCCAGCAGTTTGGGGACAGCAAACTATGGCTACACCTTC
TRBV7-3	few	TRBJ1-1	NA	CASSFRENTEAFF	TGTGCCAGCAGCTTCAGGGAGAACACTGAAGCTTTCTTT
TRBV9	NA	TRBJ2-2	TRBD2	CASSAGLAGATGELFF	TGTGCCAGCAGCGCAGGACTAGCGGGGGCCACCGGGGAGCTGTTTTTT
TRBV7-2	NA	TRBJ2-2	TRBD2	CASSRTSGGPGELFF	TGTGCCAGCAGCCGGACTAGCGGGGGGCCCGGGGAGCTGTTTTTT
TRBV7-9	NA	TRBJ1-1	NA	CASSFTRQLNTEAFF	TGTGCCAGCAGCTTTACGAGACAGCTGAACACTGAAGCTTTCTTT
TRBV9	NA	TRBJ2-7	TRBD1	CASSVSWTGEYEQYF	TGTGCCAGCAGCGTATCCTGGACAGGGGAATACGAGCAGTACTTC
TRBV5-1	NA	TRBJ1-4	NA	CASSFLDSKNEKLFF	TGCGCCAGCAGCTTTCTTGACAGCAAGAATGAAAAACTGTTTTTT
TRBV12-2	NA	TRBJ1-4	NA	CASRLLGAVATNEKLFF	TGTGCAAGTCGCTTATTGGGGGCAGTTGCAACTAATGAAAAACTGTTTTTT
TRBV5-4	NA	TRBJ1-2	NA	CASSLDSDYGYTF	TGTGCCAGCAGCTTGGACAGCGACTACGGCTACACCTTC
TRBV9	NA	TRBJ2-1	TRBD2	CASSGLAGRINEQFF	TGTGCCAGCAGCGGATTAGCGGGAAGGATAAATGAGCAGTTCTTC